This is a list of T cell receptor beta chains from one sample in a study of CD8+ T cells in alopecia areata. This table comes from immunoSEQ multiplex PCR, and its TCRdb copy is limited to in-frame clones, with some not included. This table has roughly 150,000 clones, 45% to 55% appearing once. Here the sequenced sample was CD8+ T cells sorted from blood, taken at week 0. The receptors here all came from a human donor with alopecia areata. Both conserved end residues are part of each CDR3. The D gene is left open where the match is weak. The size entry is marked missing in some rows and otherwise reads once, few, many or a size class.

TRBJ1-1	TRBV6-1	once	.	CASRLSGNTEAFF	TGTGCCAGCCGCCTCTCAGGGAACACTGAAGCTTTCTTT
TRBJ1-6	TRBV7-9	.	.	CASSFRVEDSPLHF	TGTGCCAGCAGCTTTCGAGTGGAGGATTCACCCCTCCACTTT
TRBJ2-7	TRBV29-1	.	TRBD1	CSARGDRGYEQYF	TGCAGCGCCCGAGGGGACAGGGGATACGAGCAGTACTTC
TRBJ2-7	TRBV29-1	few	.	CSVDGADYEQYF	TGCAGCGTTGACGGCGCGGACTACGAGCAGTACTTC
TRBJ1-2	TRBV29-1	few	.	CSVEDGGYGYTF	TGCAGCGTTGAAGATGGAGGGTATGGCTACACCTTC
TRBJ2-7	TRBV29-1	.	.	CSVISYEQYF	TGCAGCGTTATATCCTACGAGCAGTACTTC
TRBJ1-5	TRBV6-6	few	.	CASSYYSNQPQHF	TGTGCCAGCAGTTATTATAGCAATCAGCCCCAGCATTTT
TRBJ2-1	TRBV2	.	.	CASSGAEQSSYNEQFF	TGTGCCAGCAGTGGGGCTGAACAGAGCTCCTACAATGAGCAGTTCTTC
TRBJ1-2	TRBV29-1	.	TRBD1	CSVAGQEFYGYTF	TGCAGCGTTGCAGGACAGGAGTTCTATGGCTACACCTTC
TRBJ2-2	TRBV29-1	.	.	CSVDWTGELFF	TGCAGCGTTGATTGGACCGGGGAGCTGTTTTTT
TRBJ1-6	TRBV10-2	few	.	CASSKNREESSPLHF	TGCGCCAGCAGTAAGAACAGGGAAGAGAGTTCACCCCTCCACTTT
TRBJ2-1	TRBV5-4	few	TRBD2	CASSLSLAGPNEQFF	TGTGCCAGCAGCTTGAGTCTAGCGGGACCCAATGAGCAGTTCTTC
TRBJ2-5	TRBV7-2	few	TRBD2	CASSSIAGGDQETQYF	TGTGCCAGCAGCTCCATAGCGGGGGGTGACCAAGAGACCCAGTACTTC
TRBJ2-7	TRBV4-3	.	.	CASSHGTPSYEQYF	TGCGCCAGCAGCCACGGGACACCTTCCTACGAGCAGTACTTC
TRBJ2-3	TRBV7-6	.	.	CASSLGADDTDTQYF	TGTGCCAGCAGCTTAGGAGCGGACGACACAGATACGCAGTATTTT
TRBJ2-1	TRBV29-1	.	TRBD1	CSVDGTGDSNEQFF	TGCAGCGTTGACGGGACAGGGGATAGCAATGAGCAGTTCTTC
TRBJ1-1	TRBV7-9	few	.	CASSKPQEIVTEAFF	TGTGCCAGCAGCAAACCACAGGAAATCGTCACTGAAGCTTTCTTT
TRBJ1-1	TRBV29-1	once	.	CSATTGTGTEAFF	TGCAGCGCCACCACAGGGACGGGCACTGAAGCTTTCTTT
TRBJ2-7	TRBV5-1	.	.	CASSLEPGYEQYF	TGCGCCAGCAGCTTGGAGCCAGGCTACGAGCAGTACTTC
TRBJ2-7	TRBV5-5	many	.	CASSYGTNYEQYF	TGTGCCAGCAGCTACGGGACAAATTACGAGCAGTACTTC
TRBJ1-1	TRBV5-6	few	.	CASSTGTNTEAFF	TGTGCCAGCAGCACCGGGACGAACACTGAAGCTTTCTTT
TRBJ1-4	TRBV25-1	few	.	CASSDIRDGYEKLFF	TGTGCCAGCAGTGACATCCGGGACGGATATGAAAAACTGTTTTTT
TRBJ2-1	TRBV29-1	few	.	CSVESAGRAYNEQFF	TGCAGCGTTGAAAGTGCGGGAAGAGCTTACAATGAGCAGTTCTTC
TRBJ2-1	TRBV9	few	.	CASSVGFNEQFF	TGTGCCAGCAGCGTAGGGTTCAATGAGCAGTTCTTC
TRBJ1-6	TRBV30	few	TRBD1	CAWSTRQGLWTLHF	TGTGCCTGGAGTACCCGACAGGGCCTTTGGACCCTCCACTTT
TRBJ2-5	TRBV11-2	.	TRBD1	CASSLEQGWEETQYF	TGTGCCAGCAGCTTAGAACAGGGGTGGGAAGAGACCCAGTACTTC
TRBJ1-2	TRBV4-3	.	TRBD1	CASSQDRGNYGYTF	TGCGCCAGCAGCCAAGACAGGGGGAACTATGGCTACACCTTC
TRBJ2-3	TRBV7-3	.	.	CASSLGQGTGDTQYF	TGTGCCAGCAGCTTAGGGCAGGGTACCGGAGATACGCAGTATTTT
TRBJ2-6	TRBV29-1	few	.	CSVEDIRAGANVLTF	TGCAGCGTTGAAGATATAAGGGCCGGGGCCAACGTCCTGACTTTC
TRBJ1-2	TRBV30	few	TRBD1	CAWSAGQDYGYTF	TGTGCCTGGAGTGCGGGACAGGACTATGGCTACACCTTC
TRBJ1-1	TRBV9	few	.	CASSPGQRMNTEAFF	TGTGCCAGCAGCCCAGGACAGAGGATGAACACTGAAGCTTTCTTT
TRBJ1-5	TRBV19	few	.	CASSSFGQPQHF	TGTGCCAGTAGTAGCTTCGGTCAGCCCCAGCATTTT
TRBJ2-1	TRBV15	.	TRBD1	CATSGTGSYNEQFF	TGTGCCACCAGCGGGACAGGCTCCTACAATGAGCAGTTCTTC
TRBJ1-2	TRBV12-5	.	.	CASGLVTGGGYTF	TGTGCTAGTGGTTTGGTAACGGGGGGTGGCTACACCTTC
TRBJ1-5	TRBV7-2	.	TRBD1	CASSLEGQGHQPQHF	TGTGCCAGCAGCTTAGAGGGACAGGGTCATCAGCCCCAGCATTTT
TRBJ2-7	TRBV7-2	.	TRBD1	CASSHTGTGVDEQYF	TGTGCCAGCAGCCACACCGGGACAGGGGTTGACGAGCAGTACTTC
TRBJ2-1	TRBV29-1	.	.	CSTEAGANEQFF	TGCAGCACTGAAGCGGGTGCTAATGAGCAGTTCTTC
TRBJ2-1	TRBV30	.	.	CAWSVMYNEQFF	TGTGCCTGGAGTGTAATGTACAATGAGCAGTTCTTC
TRBJ2-5	TRBV5-6	few	.	CASSWDGQETQYF	TGTGCCAGCAGCTGGGACGGCCAAGAGACCCAGTACTTC
TRBJ2-3	TRBV4-2	.	TRBD2	CASSQGGTSGGVTSTDTQYF	TGTGCCAGCAGCCAAGGAGGGACTAGCGGGGGGGTGACCTCCACAGATACGCAGTATTTT
TRBJ2-2	TRBV30	.	TRBD2	CAWTQRGGTGELFF	TGTGCCTGGACACAACGGGGGGGCACCGGGGAGCTGTTTTTT
TRBJ2-5	TRBV5-1	.	TRBD1	CASSVGQGGRTQYF	TGCGCCAGCAGCGTGGGACAGGGGGGCAGGACCCAGTACTTC
TRBJ1-5	TRBV27	.	.	CASSLRANSNQPQHF	TGTGCCAGCAGTTTAAGGGCAAATAGCAATCAGCCCCAGCATTTT
TRBJ2-3	TRBV19	.	.	CASSIGEVTQYF	TGTGCCAGTAGTATCGGGGAAGTTACGCAGTATTTT
TRBJ2-7	TRBV29-1	once	TRBD1	CSVVQGYEQYF	TGCAGCGTTGTACAGGGGTACGAGCAGTACTTC
TRBJ2-3	TRBV5-6	few	.	CASSYAGYMDTQYF	TGTGCCAGCAGCTACGCGGGGTACATGGATACGCAGTATTTT
TRBJ2-7	TRBV11-2	.	.	CASSLQAVYEQYF	TGTGCCAGCAGCTTACAAGCAGTCTACGAGCAGTACTTC
TRBJ2-7	TRBV13	once	.	CASSLGGLYEQYF	TGTGCCAGCAGCTTAGGAGGTCTCTACGAGCAGTACTTC
TRBJ2-7	TRBV7-8	.	.	CASSLVPRSDYEQYF	TGTGCCAGCAGCTTAGTTCCGAGATCCGACTACGAGCAGTACTTC
TRBJ2-1	TRBV19	.	.	CASSIGPRNEQFF	TGTGCCAGTAGTATAGGGCCTCGGAATGAGCAGTTCTTC
TRBJ2-3	TRBV9	.	.	CASSRTGTTTDTQYF	TGTGCCAGCAGTAGAACCGGGACAACCACAGATACGCAGTATTTT